The TCR beta chain described here comes from a study of cytomegalovirus exposure and HLA in healthy donors. The overall study: There were 65 million to 85 million unique TCRs (from HLA-typed donors) in an early data release. Study observations and caveats: An Asian-associated ancestry cluster reportedly showed fewer N-insertions than the approximately 620-donor mean in a later analysis.

It was with 60 Vbeta and 13 Jbeta primers that the PCR ran. How the authors handled the data: Approximately 87 million unique TCR beta chains, some 11 million shared, were counted in a later analysis. TCRdb's copy holds only in-frame clones and misses some; the assay was immunoSEQ multiplex PCR. V and J calls and clone size are copied from that table; D and trimming were computed from the DNA. The sample has about 130,000 clones, roughly a tenth seen once. This clone was counted a few times. Its antigen is unidentified. Germline lookup yields CDR1 GTSNPN and CDR2 SVGIG (reference sequence). V lost 1 base, J lost 0 bases, and 11 bases lay in between. This CDR3 is built from 15 residues.

The rearrangement uses TRBV30 and TRBJ2-3; maybe TRBD1 (5 bases). Sample: PBMCs. The TCR originated in a woman between 18 and 30 years old in good health and CMV-seropositive. CDR3 in DNA: TGTGCCTGGAGTGCCCCAGGGCGGAGCACAGATACGCAGTATTTT. This codes for CAWSAPGRSTDTQYF.